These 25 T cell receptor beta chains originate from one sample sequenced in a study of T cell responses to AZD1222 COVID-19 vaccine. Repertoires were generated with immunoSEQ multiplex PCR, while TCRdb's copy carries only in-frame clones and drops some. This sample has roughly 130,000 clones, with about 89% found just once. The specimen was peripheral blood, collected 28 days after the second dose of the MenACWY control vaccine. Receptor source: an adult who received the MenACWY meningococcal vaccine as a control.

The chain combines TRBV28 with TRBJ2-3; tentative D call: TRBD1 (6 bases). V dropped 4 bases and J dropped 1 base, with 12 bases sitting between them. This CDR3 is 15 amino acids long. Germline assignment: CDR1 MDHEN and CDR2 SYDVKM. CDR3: CASSSFGGGTDTQYF. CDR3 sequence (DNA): TGTGCCAGCAGTTCCTTTGGGGGCGGCACAGATACGCAGTATTTT.

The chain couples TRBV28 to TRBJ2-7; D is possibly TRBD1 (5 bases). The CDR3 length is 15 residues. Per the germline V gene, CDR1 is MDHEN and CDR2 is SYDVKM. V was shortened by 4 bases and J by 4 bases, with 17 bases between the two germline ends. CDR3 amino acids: CASSWGQGGRYEQYF. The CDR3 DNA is TGTGCCAGCAGTTGGGGTCAGGGTGGGCGGTACGAGCAGTACTTC.

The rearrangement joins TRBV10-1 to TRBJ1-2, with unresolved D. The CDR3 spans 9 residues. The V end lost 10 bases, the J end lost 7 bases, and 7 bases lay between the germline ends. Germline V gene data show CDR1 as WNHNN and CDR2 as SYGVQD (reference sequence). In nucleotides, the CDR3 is TGCGCCAACCCTGGTGGCTACACCTTC. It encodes CANPGGYTF.

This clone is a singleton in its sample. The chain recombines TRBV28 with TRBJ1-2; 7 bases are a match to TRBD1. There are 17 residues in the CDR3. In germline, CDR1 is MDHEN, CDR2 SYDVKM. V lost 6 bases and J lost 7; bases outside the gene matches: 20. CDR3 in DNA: TGTGCCAGCAGCGAGAACAGGGGCCATCACCAAGCACGTGGCTACACCTTC. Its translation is CASSENRGHHQARGYTF.

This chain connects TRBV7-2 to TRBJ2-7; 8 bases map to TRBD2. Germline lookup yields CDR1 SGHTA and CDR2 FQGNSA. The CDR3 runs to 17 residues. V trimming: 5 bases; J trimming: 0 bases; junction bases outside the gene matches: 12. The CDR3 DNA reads TGTGCCAGCAGCGCCCGGGGGGGCGGACCTAGCTCCTACGAGCAGTACTTC. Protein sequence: CASSARGGGPSSYEQYF.

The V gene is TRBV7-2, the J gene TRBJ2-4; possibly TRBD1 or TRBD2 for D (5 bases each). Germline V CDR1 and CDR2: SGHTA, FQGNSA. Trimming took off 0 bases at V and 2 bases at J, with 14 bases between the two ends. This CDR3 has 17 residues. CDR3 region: CASSLAHGGASKNIQYF. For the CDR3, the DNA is TGTGCCAGCAGCTTAGCGCATGGGGGAGCATCCAAAAACATTCAGTACTTC. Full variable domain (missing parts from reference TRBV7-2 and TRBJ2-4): GAGVSQSPSNKVTEKGKDVELRCDPISGHTALYWYRQSLGQGLEFLIYFQGNSAPDKSGLPSDRFSAERTGGSVSTLTIQRTQQEDSAVYLCASSLAHGGASKNIQYFGAGTRLSVL.

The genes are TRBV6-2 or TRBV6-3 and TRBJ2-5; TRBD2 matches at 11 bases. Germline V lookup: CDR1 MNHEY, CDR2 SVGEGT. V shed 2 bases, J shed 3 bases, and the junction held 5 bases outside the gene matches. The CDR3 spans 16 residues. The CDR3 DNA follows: TGTGCCAGCAGTTACCCCTGGGGACTAGCGGAAGAGACCCAGTACTTC. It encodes CASSYPWGLAEETQYF.

The CDR3 nucleotides read TGTGCCTGGACAACCGGGAATCAGCCCCAGCATTTT. Translating it yields CAWTTGNQPQHF. This chain links TRBV30 with TRBJ1-5, with D hard to call. Germline V gene lookup returns CDR1 GTSNPN and CDR2 SVGIG (reference sequence). V was trimmed by 4 bases and J by 4 bases, leaving 8 bases between them. This CDR3 has 12 residues.

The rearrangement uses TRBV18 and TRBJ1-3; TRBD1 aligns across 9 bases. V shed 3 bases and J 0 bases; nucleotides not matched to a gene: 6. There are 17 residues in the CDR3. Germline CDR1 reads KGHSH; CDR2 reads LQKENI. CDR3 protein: CASSPTGGPSSGNTIYF. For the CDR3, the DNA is TGTGCCAGCTCACCTACAGGGGGCCCAAGCTCTGGAAACACCATATATTTT.

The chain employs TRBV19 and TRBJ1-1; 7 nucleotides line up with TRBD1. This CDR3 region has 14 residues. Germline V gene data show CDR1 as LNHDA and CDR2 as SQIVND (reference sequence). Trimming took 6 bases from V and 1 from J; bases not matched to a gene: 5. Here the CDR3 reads CASRLGQQNTEAFF. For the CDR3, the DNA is TGTGCCAGTAGACTGGGACAGCAGAACACTGAAGCTTTCTTT.

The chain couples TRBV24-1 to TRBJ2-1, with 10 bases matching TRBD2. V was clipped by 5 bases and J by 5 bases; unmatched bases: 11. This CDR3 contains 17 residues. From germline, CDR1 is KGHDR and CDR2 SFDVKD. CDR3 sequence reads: CATSVAQREGRDNEQFF. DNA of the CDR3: TGTGCCACCAGTGTGGCCCAGCGGGAGGGCCGCGACAATGAGCAGTTCTTC.

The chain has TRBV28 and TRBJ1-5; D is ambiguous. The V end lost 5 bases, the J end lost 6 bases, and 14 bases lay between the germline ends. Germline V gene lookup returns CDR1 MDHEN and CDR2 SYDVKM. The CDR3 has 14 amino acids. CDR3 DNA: TGTGCCAGCAGTCAGCCCGGGATCGCTCAGCCCCAGCATTTT. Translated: CASSQPGIAQPQHF.

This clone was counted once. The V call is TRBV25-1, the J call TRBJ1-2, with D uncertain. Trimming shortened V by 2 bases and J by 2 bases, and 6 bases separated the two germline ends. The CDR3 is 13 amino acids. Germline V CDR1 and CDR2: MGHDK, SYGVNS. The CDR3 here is CASSERVNYGYTF. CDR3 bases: TGTGCCAGCAGTGAACGAGTGAACTATGGCTACACCTTC.

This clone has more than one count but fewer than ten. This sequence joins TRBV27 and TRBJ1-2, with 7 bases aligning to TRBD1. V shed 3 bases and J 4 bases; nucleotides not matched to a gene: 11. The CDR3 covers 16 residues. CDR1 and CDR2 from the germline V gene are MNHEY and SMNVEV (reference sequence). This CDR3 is CASSFGENRGGYGYTF. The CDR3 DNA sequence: TGTGCCAGCAGTTTCGGGGAAAACAGGGGTGGCTATGGCTACACCTTC.

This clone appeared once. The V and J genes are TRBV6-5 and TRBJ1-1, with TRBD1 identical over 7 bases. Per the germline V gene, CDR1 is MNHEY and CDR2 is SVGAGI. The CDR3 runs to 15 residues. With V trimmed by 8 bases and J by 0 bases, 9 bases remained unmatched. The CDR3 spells CASGTGAFVNTEAFF. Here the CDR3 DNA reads TGTGCCAGCGGAACAGGGGCCTTTGTGAACACTGAAGCTTTCTTT.

CDR3 amino acids: CASSLGSGELFF. Here the CDR3 DNA reads TGTGCCAGCAGCTTAGGCTCCGGGGAGCTGTTTTTT. V gene TRBV7-6 combines with J gene TRBJ2-2, with no clear D. Germline loops: CDR1 SGHVS, CDR2 FNYEAQ. CDR3 size: 12 residues. V was pared by 1 base and J by 6 bases, with 3 bases between. The full variable domain, its missing parts supplied by reference TRBV7-6 and TRBJ2-2, is GAGVSQSPRYKVTKRGQDVALRCDPISGHVSLYWYRQALGQGPEFLTYFNYEAQQDKSGLPNDRFSAERPEGSISTLTIQRTEQRDSAMYRCASSLGSGELFFGEGSRLTVL.

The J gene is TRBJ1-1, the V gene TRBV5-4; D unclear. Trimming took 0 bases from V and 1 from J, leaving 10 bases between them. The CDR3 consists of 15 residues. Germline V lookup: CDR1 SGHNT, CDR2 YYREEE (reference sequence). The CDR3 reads CASSLDLLGNTEAFF. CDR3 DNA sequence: TGTGCCAGCAGCTTGGATCTCCTAGGGAACACTGAAGCTTTCTTT.

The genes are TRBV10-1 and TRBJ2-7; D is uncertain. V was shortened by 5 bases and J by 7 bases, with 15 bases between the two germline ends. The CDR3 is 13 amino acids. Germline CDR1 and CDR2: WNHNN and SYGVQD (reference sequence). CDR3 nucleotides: TGCGCCAGCAGTACTTCCAAAGAGTCAGAGCAGTACTTC. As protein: CASSTSKESEQYF.

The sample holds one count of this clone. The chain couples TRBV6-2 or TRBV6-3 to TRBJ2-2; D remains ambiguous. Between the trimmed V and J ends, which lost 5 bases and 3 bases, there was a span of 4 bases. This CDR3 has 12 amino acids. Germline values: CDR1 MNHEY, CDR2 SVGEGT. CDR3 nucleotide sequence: TGTGCCAGCAGTACGTACACCGGGGAGCTGTTTTTT. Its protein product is CASSTYTGELFF.

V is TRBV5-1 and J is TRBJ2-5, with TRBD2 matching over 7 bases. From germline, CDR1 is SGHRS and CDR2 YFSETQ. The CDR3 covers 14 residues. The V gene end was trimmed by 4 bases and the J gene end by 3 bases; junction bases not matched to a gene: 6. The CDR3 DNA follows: TGCGCCAGCAGCCCCGGGACTATTAAAGAGACCCAGTACTTC. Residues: CASSPGTIKETQYF.

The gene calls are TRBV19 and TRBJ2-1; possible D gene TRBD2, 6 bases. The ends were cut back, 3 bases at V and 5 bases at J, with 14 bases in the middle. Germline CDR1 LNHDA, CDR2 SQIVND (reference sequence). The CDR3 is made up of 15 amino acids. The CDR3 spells CASSIWQGLDNEQFF. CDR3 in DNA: TGTGCCAGTAGTATTTGGCAGGGACTCGACAATGAGCAGTTCTTC.

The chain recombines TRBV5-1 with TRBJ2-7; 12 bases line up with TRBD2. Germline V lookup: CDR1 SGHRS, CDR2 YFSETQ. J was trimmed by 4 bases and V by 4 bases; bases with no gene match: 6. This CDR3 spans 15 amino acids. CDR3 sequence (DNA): TGCGCCAGCAGCACCCAAACTAGCGGGAGGTACGAGCAGTACTTC. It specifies CASSTQTSGRYEQYF.

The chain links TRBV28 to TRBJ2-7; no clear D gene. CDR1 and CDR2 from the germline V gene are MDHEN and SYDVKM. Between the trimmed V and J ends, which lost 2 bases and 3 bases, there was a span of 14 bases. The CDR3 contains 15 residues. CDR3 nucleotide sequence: TGTGCCAGCAGTTTAAGGGCGCCGGTTGGCTACGAGCAGTACTTC. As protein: CASSLRAPVGYEQYF.

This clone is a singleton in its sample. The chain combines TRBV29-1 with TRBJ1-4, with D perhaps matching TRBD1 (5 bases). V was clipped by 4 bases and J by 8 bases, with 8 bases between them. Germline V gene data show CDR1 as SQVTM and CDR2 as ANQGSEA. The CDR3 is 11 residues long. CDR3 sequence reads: CSVGGREKLFF. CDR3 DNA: TGCAGCGTTGGGGGCCGAGAAAAACTGTTTTTT.

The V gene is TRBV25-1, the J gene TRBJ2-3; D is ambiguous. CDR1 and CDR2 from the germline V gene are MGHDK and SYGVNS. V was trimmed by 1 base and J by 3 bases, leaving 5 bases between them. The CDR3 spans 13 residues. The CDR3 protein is CASSESATDTQYF. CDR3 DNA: TGTGCCAGCAGTGAATCAGCTACAGATACGCAGTATTTT.